These T cell receptor beta chains were read from a single sample in a study of a mutant IDH1 vaccine in newly diagnosed glioma. Here immunoSEQ multiplex PCR was the method, and the copy in TCRdb shows in-frame clones only, minus some. The profile shows about 86,000 clones, 85% of them singletons. These receptors' antigens are unknown. The sequenced sample was PBMCs, obtained from a glioma patient whose treatment included an IDH1 peptide vaccine. These receptors were obtained from a man aged 30-40 years with glioma. Some clones in this sample may be carry-over from other donors' samples. Both conserved end residues are part of each CDR3. D genes are given only for firm matches. Not every row has a clone size; where given, it reads once, few, many or a size class.

cdr3_aa cdr3_nt d_call j_call v_call cdr3_length clone_size
CAISESGGDQPQHF TGTGCCATCAGTGAGTCAGGGGGAGATCAGCCCCAGCATTTT . TRBJ1-5 TRBV10-3 14 .
CASSKAITVRGPYRDRAPGELFF TGTGCCAGCAGCAAAGCGATAACGGTCCGGGGGCCTTACCGGGACAGGGCCCCCGGGGAGCTGTTTTTT . TRBJ2-2 TRBV21-1 23 .
CATRMTYNTGELFF TGTGCCACCAGGATGACTTACAACACCGGGGAGCTGTTTTTT . TRBJ2-2 TRBV15 14 .
CSASYTYEQYF TGCAGTGCTAGCTACACCTACGAGCAGTACTTC . TRBJ2-7 TRBV20-1 11 .
CASSATGGRVNEQYF TGTGCCAGCAGTGCGACAGGGGGCCGTGTAAACGAGCAGTACTTC TRBD1 TRBJ2-7 TRBV6-1 15 .
CASTGNGNYGYTF TGTGCCAGCACAGGGAATGGTAACTATGGCTACACCTTC . TRBJ1-2 TRBV7-2 13 .
CAREPFHKGRGTGELFF TGTGCCAGGGAACCTTTCCACAAGGGGCGAGGCACCGGGGAGCTGTTTTTT . TRBJ2-2 TRBV11-3 17 few
CASSRRGQETQYF TGTGCCAGCAGTCGCAGGGGGCAAGAGACCCAGTACTTC TRBD1 TRBJ2-5 TRBV5-4 13 .
CASSVSGTTNTGELFF TGTGCCAGCAGCGTCTCCGGGACTACAAACACCGGGGAGCTGTTTTTT TRBD2 TRBJ2-2 TRBV9 16 once
CASSGAVREGYTF TGTGCCAGTAGTGGGGCCGTGAGGGAAGGCTACACCTTC . TRBJ1-2 TRBV19 13 few
CAWGTPKETQYF TGTGCCTGGGGGACACCAAAGGAGACCCAGTACTTC . TRBJ2-5 TRBV30 12 .
CASSEERKGGYTF TGTGCCAGTAGCGAGGAGCGGAAGGGTGGCTACACCTTC . TRBJ1-2 TRBV19 13 .
CASSSSWVDYGYTF TGTGCCAGCAGCTCCTCGTGGGTAGACTATGGCTACACCTTC . TRBJ1-2 TRBV11-3 14 .
CASSGGYGYTF TGTGCCAGCAGCGGGGGTTATGGCTACACCTTC . TRBJ1-2 TRBV4-2 11 .
CASSVRAGEETQYF TGTGCCAGCAGTGTACGAGCGGGAGAAGAGACCCAGTACTTC TRBD2 TRBJ2-5 TRBV6-1 14 .